This T cell receptor (beta chain) was found in a study of beta chain features in type 1 diabetes. The study's findings and limits: There was a moderate but significant shortening of TCRB CDR3s in all four CD4+ subsets of Type 1 diabetes patients. Insertion counts at VDJ junctions were lower in type 1 diabetes patients, who also showed more deletions there.

The authors reverse transcribed all of the isolated RNA, so sequencing captured expressed TCRB transcripts. The assay was immunoSEQ multiplex PCR, and TCRdb's table has in-frame clones only and misses some. The table has 680,000 or so clones, under 15% seen once; the top ten hold 0.022%. Using CD45RO/CCR7/CD25/CD127/CD95/CD27, CD4+ naive, central memory, regulatory and stem cell-like memory cells were sorted. With regard to this clone: Its antigen is not identified.

This CDR3 is 14 amino acids long. Per the germline V gene, CDR1 is SEHNR and CDR2 is FQNEAQ (reference sequence). The V end lost 5 bases, the J end lost 3 bases, and 13 bases lay between the germline ends. This chain links TRBV7-9 with TRBJ1-1; D is ambiguous. Sequencing was done on a sample of naive CD4+ T cells from blood. This TCR was recovered from a man aged 18-30 years with type 1 diabetes. The CDR3 region is CASSGRWLDTEAFF. The CDR3, as DNA: TGTGCCAGCAGCGGTAGGTGGCTGGACACTGAAGCTTTCTTT.